Shown below are 30 T cell receptor beta chains from a single sample sequenced in a study of cytomegalovirus exposure and HLA in healthy donors. Use of 60 Vbeta and 13 Jbeta primers characterized the PCR. TCRdb keeps only in-frame clones here, not all; method: immunoSEQ multiplex PCR. The repertoire holds approximately 100,000 clones, with roughly 9.1% as singletons. The material sequenced was PBMCs. These receptor sequences come from a man aged 35 to 55 in good health and CMV-seropositive.

The rearrangement joins TRBV5-5 to TRBJ2-7; D gene uncertain. V dropped 0 bases and J dropped 7 bases, with 17 bases sitting between them. Looked up from germline, CDR1 is SGHKS and CDR2 is YYEKEE (reference sequence). The CDR3 is made up of 15 amino acids. The CDR3 DNA is TGTGCCAGCAGCTTGGGAGAAATTCCCGCGGAGGAGCAGTACTTC. Translation gives CASSLGEIPAEEQYF.

This clone has more than one count but fewer than ten. This rearrangement joins TRBV11-3 to TRBJ2-1; TRBD1 matches at 10 bases. The germline gives CDR1 SGHNT, CDR2 YENEEA. CDR3 length: 15 amino acids. The V and J ends lost 5 bases and 5 bases, in that order; junction bases with no gene match: 6. The CDR3 here is CASSKPGQGNNEQFF. In nucleotides, the CDR3 is TGTGCCAGCAGCAAACCGGGACAGGGGAACAATGAGCAGTTCTTC.

This clone was counted between two and nine times. The J gene is TRBJ2-7, the V gene TRBV28; the match to TRBD2 covers 7 bases. The germline V gene has CDR1 MDHEN and CDR2 SYDVKM. The CDR3 is made up of 16 amino acids. The J segment lost 0 bases and the V segment lost 3 bases, leaving 8 bases of the junction unmatched. Here the CDR3 reads CASSFASGAPSYEQYF. For the CDR3, the DNA is TGTGCCAGCAGTTTTGCTAGCGGAGCTCCCTCCTACGAGCAGTACTTC.

This clone has only a few counts. This chain connects TRBV5-1 to TRBJ1-1; D possibly corresponds to TRBD1 (5 bases). The CDR3 is made up of 13 amino acids. The germline V gene encodes CDR1 SGHRS and CDR2 YFSETQ. V dropped 4 bases and J dropped 8 bases, with 15 bases sitting between them. CDR3: CASSLGVTNEAFF. CDR3 in DNA: TGCGCCAGCAGCCTGGGGGTGACAAACGAAGCTTTCTTT.

The J gene is TRBJ2-7, the V gene TRBV10-3, with D possibly TRBD1 on 6 matching bases. CDR1 is ENHRY, CDR2 SYGVKD, per germline. V was shortened by 9 bases and J by 2 bases, with 11 bases between the two germline ends. The CDR3 is 12 residues long. CDR3 nucleotide sequence: TGTGCCATGGGGGACAACCCCTACGAGCAGTACTTC. Translated: CAMGDNPYEQYF.

This clone has a handful of counts. The gene calls are TRBV5-1 and TRBJ2-3; D is unresolved. CDR3 length: 14 amino acids. V lost 4 bases, J lost 2 bases, and 11 bases lay in between. Germline assignment: CDR1 SGHRS and CDR2 YFSETQ. The CDR3 protein is CASSREINTDTQYF. DNA for the CDR3: TGCGCCAGCAGCCGAGAAATTAACACAGATACGCAGTATTTT.

This chain connects TRBV28 to TRBJ2-7, with TRBD2 matching 9 bases. With 5 bases clipped from V and 3 bases from J, the junction kept 8 bases outside the gene matches. This CDR3 has 15 amino acids. Germline-derived CDR1 and CDR2 are MDHEN and SYDVKM. CDR3 nucleotide sequence: TGTGCCAGCAGTCATAGCGGGAGAGCACTCTACGAGCAGTACTTC. Its translation is CASSHSGRALYEQYF.

There are a few counts of this clone. The V gene is TRBV19, the J gene TRBJ1-1, with D perhaps matching TRBD1 (6 bases). The germline gives CDR1 LNHDA, CDR2 SQIVND (reference sequence). This CDR3 region has 15 residues. With 5 bases removed from V and 0 bases from J, the gap between germline ends came to 13 bases. The CDR3 loop is CASSPRTALNTEAFF. In nucleotides, the CDR3 is TGTGCCAGTAGTCCGAGGACAGCTTTGAACACTGAAGCTTTCTTT.

This clone was seen a handful of times. CDR3 nucleotide sequence: TGTGCCAGCAGTCAGGGGAACATGAACACTGAAGCTTTCTTT. Translating gives CASSQGNMNTEAFF. The gene calls are TRBV2 and TRBJ1-1, with a weak D call TRBD1 (6 bases). This CDR3 region has 14 residues. Germline-derived CDR1 and CDR2 are SNHLY and FYNNEI. The V gene lost 5 bases and the J gene lost 0 bases, with 10 bases spanning the gap.

This clone was seen only a few times. The chain has TRBV4-1 and TRBJ2-1; 13 bases line up with TRBD2. The CDR3 sequence is 16 residues long. J gave up 7 bases and V 1 base, and 4 bases lay outside the gene matches. Germline CDR1 and CDR2: MGHRA and YSYEKL. CDR3 sequence reads: CASSQGTGLAGNEQFF. The DNA of the CDR3 is TGCGCCAGCAGCCAAGGTACGGGACTAGCGGGAAATGAGCAGTTCTTC.

The CDR3 DNA follows: TGTGCCAGCAGCTTGGGGACTAGCGCCTACGAGCAGTACTTC. As protein: CASSLGTSAYEQYF. The rearrangement uses TRBV5-4 and TRBJ2-7, with 9 nucleotides matching TRBD2. V shed 0 bases and J 2 bases; nucleotides not matched to a gene: 0. Looked up from germline, CDR1 is SGHNT and CDR2 is YYREEE (reference sequence). This CDR3 has 14 amino acids.

V is TRBV7-9 and J is TRBJ2-3, with 7 bases that match TRBD2. The CDR3 runs to 13 residues. From germline, CDR1 is SEHNR and CDR2 FQNEAQ (reference sequence). The junction had 10 bases not matched to a gene; V was cut back by 3 bases and J by 13 bases. The CDR3 DNA is TGTGCCAGCAGCTTCCAAGCGGGGAGGATAGAGTATTTT. This encodes CASSFQAGRIEYF.

This clone was seen only a few times. The chain employs TRBV11-2 and TRBJ1-4; tentatively, D is TRBD1 (6 bases). V was shortened by 5 bases and J by 8 bases, with 18 bases between the two germline ends. The CDR3 extends over 15 amino acids. The germline gives CDR1 SGHAT, CDR2 FQNNGV. The DNA for the CDR3 is TGTGCCAGCAGCCACCACAGGGACGCGAGCGAAAAACTGTTTTTT. Translating it yields CASSHHRDASEKLFF.

Only a few counts were recorded for this clone. This chain links TRBV4-1 with TRBJ2-5; no clear D gene. V lost 1 base, J lost 3 bases, and 12 bases lay in between. CDR1 and CDR2 from the germline V gene are MGHRA and YSYEKL. This CDR3 contains 15 residues. The CDR3: CASSQVIDTEETQYF. CDR3 nucleotides: TGCGCCAGCAGCCAAGTAATCGACACCGAAGAGACCCAGTACTTC.

This chain joins TRBV7-6 and TRBJ2-7; the match to TRBD2 covers 8 bases. The V and J ends lost 1 base and 2 bases, in that order; junction bases with no gene match: 7. The CDR3 runs to 16 residues. Per the germline V gene, CDR1 is SGHVS and CDR2 is FNYEAQ. In DNA, the CDR3 is TGTGCCAGCAGCTTAGAAATGAGCGGGAGTACCTACGAGCAGTACTTC. Translation: CASSLEMSGSTYEQYF.

This clone was seen a few times. The chain has TRBV6-5 and TRBJ2-2; D uncertain. Germline values: CDR1 MNHEY, CDR2 SVGAGI. V was cut by 8 bases and J by 8 bases, with 9 bases left in between. The length of the CDR3 is 11 residues. CDR3 in DNA: TGTGCCAGCTTCGGAGATGGGGAGCTGTTTTTT. Protein: CASFGDGELFF.

This clone was counted a few times. This sequence joins TRBV19 and TRBJ1-2; tentatively, D is TRBD1 (6 bases). This CDR3 spans 14 amino acids. Trimming cost V 5 bases and J 8 bases, with 18 bases left between them. The V gene's germline CDR1 is LNHDA and CDR2 SQIVND (reference sequence). Written as DNA, the CDR3 is TGTGCCAGTAGTCGCCGGGACATGCTACGGGGCTACACCTTC. The encoded protein is CASSRRDMLRGYTF.

This clone was counted a few times. The V call is TRBV30, the J call TRBJ2-1; a possible D gene is TRBD2 (5 bases). With 4 bases removed from V and 10 bases from J, the gap between germline ends came to 11 bases. This CDR3 has 11 residues. Germline CDR1 is GTSNPN and CDR2 is SVGIG (reference sequence). CDR3: CAWIVGGEQFF. The CDR3 region has the DNA TGTGCCTGGATAGTTGGCGGGGAGCAGTTCTTC. The variable domain in full, completed from reference TRBV30 and TRBJ2-1, reads SQTIHQWPATLVQPVGSPLSLECTVEGTSNPNLYWYRQAAGRGLQLLFYSVGIGQISSEVPQNLSASRPQDRQFILSSKKLLLSDSGFYLCAWIVGGEQFFGPGTRLTVL.

The chain has TRBV18 and TRBJ2-4, with 9 nucleotides matching TRBD1. The CDR3 has 17 residues. CDR1 is KGHSH and CDR2 is LQKENI in the germline V gene. The trim removed 2 bases at V and 6 bases at J, leaving 11 bases unmatched. The CDR3 sequence is CASSPAGGTGTRNIQYF. CDR3 coding DNA: TGTGCCAGCTCACCAGCCGGGGGGACAGGGACGAGAAACATTCAGTACTTC.

This clone was seen a handful of times. The chain recombines TRBV28 with TRBJ1-2; D uncertain. This CDR3 is built from 12 residues. V dropped 7 bases and J dropped 2 bases, with 8 bases sitting between them. Germline CDR1 is MDHEN and CDR2 is SYDVKM. CDR3 bases: TGTGCCAGCAAGAGGAGCAACTATGGCTACACCTTC. This sequence encodes CASKRSNYGYTF.

This clone showed up just a few times. The chain is built from TRBV13 and TRBJ2-3; D not resolved. The length of the CDR3 is 12 residues. V dropped 5 bases and J dropped 5 bases, with 8 bases sitting between them. The germline V gene encodes CDR1 PRHDT and CDR2 FYEKMQ (reference sequence). The CDR3 loop reads CASSPVIDTQYF. The CDR3 nucleotides read TGTGCCAGCAGCCCCGTAATAGATACGCAGTATTTT.

This clone was observed a few times. This sequence joins TRBV5-1 and TRBJ2-5; D might be TRBD1 (6 bases). Trimming pared 4 bases from V and 2 bases from J, leaving 12 bases between. Looked up from germline, CDR1 is SGHRS and CDR2 is YFSETQ. The CDR3 is 14 amino acids. The CDR3: CASSALGAQETQYF. In DNA, the CDR3 is TGCGCCAGCAGCGCCTTGGGGGCACAAGAGACCCAGTACTTC. Using reference TRBV5-1 and TRBJ2-5 for the parts outside the CDR3, the full variable domain is KAGVTQTPRYLIKTRGQQVTLSCSPISGHRSVSWYQQTPGQGLQFLFEYFSETQRNKGNFPGRFSGRQFSNSRSEMNVSTLELGDSALYLCASSALGAQETQYFGPGTRLLVL.

The chain joins TRBV18 to TRBJ2-5, with no clear D. The CDR3 has 12 residues. V lost 2 bases, J lost 6 bases, and 7 bases lay in between. Germline values: CDR1 KGHSH, CDR2 LQKENI. The chain's CDR3 is CASSPEEKTQYF. CDR3 nucleotide sequence: TGTGCCAGCTCACCAGAGGAGAAGACCCAGTACTTC.

This clone has just a few counts. J is TRBJ1-5 and V is TRBV29-1; possibly TRBD1 for D (6 bases). The CDR3 is made up of 13 amino acids. CDR1 SQVTM and CDR2 ANQGSEA come from the germline V gene. V gave up 5 bases and J gave up 2 bases, with 10 bases separating them. The CDR3 DNA is TGCAGCGTTCAACAGGGAGGCAATCAGCCCCAGCATTTT. Translating gives CSVQQGGNQPQHF.

This clone appeared a few times. The chain uses TRBV28 and TRBJ2-3, with D uncertain. The CDR3 is 12 residues long. Germline CDR1 and CDR2: MDHEN and SYDVKM. V was trimmed by 5 bases and J by 2 bases, leaving 5 bases between them. CDR3 bases: TGTGCCAGCAGTCTCCCCACAGATACGCAGTATTTT. Its translation is CASSLPTDTQYF.

The chain links TRBV9 to TRBJ2-1; D is unresolved. V lost 2 bases, J lost 7 bases, and 7 bases lay in between. This CDR3 has 12 residues. From germline, CDR1 is SGDLS and CDR2 YYNGEE. CDR3 protein: CASSVKENEQFF. The CDR3 nucleotides are TGTGCCAGCAGCGTTAAAGAGAATGAGCAGTTCTTC.

This chain joins TRBV9 and TRBJ1-5; unclear D gene. V dropped 0 bases and J dropped 0 bases, with 10 bases sitting between them. Germline V CDR1 and CDR2: SGDLS, YYNGEE. This CDR3 comprises 16 residues. The CDR3 sequence is CASSVGGDYSNQPQHF. As DNA, the CDR3 is TGTGCCAGCAGCGTAGGAGGAGACTATAGCAATCAGCCCCAGCATTTT.

This chain's CDR3 is CSAKPFIRENTEAFF. DNA of the CDR3: TGCAGCGCAAAACCTTTCATCCGGGAAAACACTGAAGCTTTCTTT. The J gene is TRBJ1-1, the V gene TRBV29-1; D gene ambiguous. Trimming took off 7 bases at V and 2 bases at J, with 20 bases between the two ends. The CDR3 covers 15 residues. Germline V CDR1 and CDR2: SQVTM, ANQGSEA.

V gene TRBV11-2 combines with J gene TRBJ1-4; 8 bases fit TRBD1. V dropped 5 bases and J dropped 0; count of bases not matched to a gene: 5. Germline-derived CDR1 and CDR2 are SGHAT and FQNNGV. The CDR3 consists of 16 residues. In nucleotides, the CDR3 is TGTGCCAGCAGCCCGGACAGGGCGGCAACTAATGAAAAACTGTTTTTT. This translates into CASSPDRAATNEKLFF.

The chain joins TRBV4-1 to TRBJ1-2; TRBD1 agrees at 11 bases. The germline gives CDR1 MGHRA, CDR2 YSYEKL. V was clipped by 1 base and J by 13 bases; unmatched bases: 14. CDR3 length equals 16 residues. The CDR3 coding sequence is TGCGCCAGCAGCCAAGGCGGACAGGGGGCGTCCGGTGTCTCCACCTTC. Translated, it gives CASSQGGQGASGVSTF.